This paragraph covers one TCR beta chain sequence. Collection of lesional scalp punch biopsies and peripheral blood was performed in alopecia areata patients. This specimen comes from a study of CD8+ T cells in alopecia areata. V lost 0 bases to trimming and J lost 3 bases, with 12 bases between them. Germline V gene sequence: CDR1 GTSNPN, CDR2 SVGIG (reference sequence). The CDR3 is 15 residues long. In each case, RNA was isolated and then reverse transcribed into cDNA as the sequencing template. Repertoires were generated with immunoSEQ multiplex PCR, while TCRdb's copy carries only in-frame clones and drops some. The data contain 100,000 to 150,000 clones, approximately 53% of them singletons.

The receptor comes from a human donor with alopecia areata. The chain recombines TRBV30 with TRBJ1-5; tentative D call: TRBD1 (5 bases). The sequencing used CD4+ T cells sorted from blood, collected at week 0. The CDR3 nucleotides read TGTGCCTGGAGTGTGTTATTGGGGCCCAATCAGCCCCAGCATTTT. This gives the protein CAWSVLLGPNQPQHF.